The TCR beta chain described here comes from a study of T cell responses to AZD1222 COVID-19 vaccine. Study-level findings and limits: Spike-wide coverage was observed for vaccine-associated CD4 TCRs, with dominant responses at 160-218 and 743-854.

As to this clone: The antigen is not known.

The assay was immunoSEQ multiplex PCR, and TCRdb's table has in-frame clones only and misses some. Of about 86,000 clones in the sample, approximately 82% are singletons; the top ten hold approximately 21%. CDR1 is SGHRS and CDR2 is YFSETQ in the germline V gene. The J segment lost 4 bases and the V segment lost 4 bases, leaving 8 bases of the junction unmatched. The CDR3 runs to 14 residues. Sequences were derived from peripheral blood, sampled on day 0 of AZD1222 vaccination. The source of this sequence is an adult in good health. The chain joins TRBV5-1 to TRBJ2-7, with 7 bases fitting TRBD1. In nucleotides, the CDR3 is TGCGCCAGCAGCCCACAGGGGAGTGGTTACGAGCAGTACTTC. Its translation is CASSPQGSGYEQYF.